This note documents a single TCR beta chain sequence. The antigen remains unidentified. The study ran its PCR with 60 Vbeta and 13 Jbeta primers. Profiling relied on immunoSEQ multiplex PCR, and the TCRdb table lists in-frame clones only, not all of them. The table lists 99,000 or so clones, 60% to 85% of them singletons, with about 9.1% in the top ten. The germline V gene encodes CDR1 MDHEN and CDR2 SYDVKM. CDR3 length: 14 residues. Trimming cost V 3 bases and J 3 bases; bases outside gene matches: 5. This sample stems from a study of cytomegalovirus exposure and HLA in healthy donors. Regarding the study as a whole: Among TCR beta chains, those listed as cytomegalovirus-associated numbered about 160.

Sequencing was carried out using PBMCs. This TCR came from a woman aged 40 to 50 in good health and CMV-seropositive. The J gene is TRBJ2-7, the V gene TRBV28, with 7 positions matching TRBD1. CDR3 DNA sequence: TGTGCCAGCAGTTTCCTCCGGGACAGCTACGAGCAGTACTTC. Residues: CASSFLRDSYEQYF.